The present entry profiles one T cell receptor (beta chain) with its context. The CDR3 consists of 17 residues. Germline values: CDR1 MNHNS, CDR2 SASEGT. V was cut by 4 bases and J by 0 bases, with 16 bases left in between. The record originates from a study of blood T cell repertoires in COVID-19. Across the whole study: The study drew acute and convalescent COVID-19 samples from the United States, Italy and Spain.

Sequencing was performed with immunoSEQ multiplex PCR; in TCRdb, only in-frame clones are kept and a portion is missing. The sample includes about 170,000 clones, roughly 84% of them seen just once. Sequences were obtained from peripheral blood. The genes are TRBV6-1 and TRBJ2-1, with a tentative D call TRBD2 (6 bases). The sequence was obtained from a man between 60 and 70 years old who had recovered from COVID-19. The CDR3 region has the DNA TGTGCCAGCAGTGGGGGGGACCCCCTTAGCTCCTACAATGAGCAGTTCTTC. This codes for CASSGGDPLSSYNEQFF.